Below, one T cell receptor beta chain is given with its context. J was trimmed by 1 base and V by 0 bases; bases with no gene match: 6. The CDR3 has 17 amino acids. CDR1 and CDR2 (germline): GTSNPN, SVGIG (reference sequence). The sample belongs to a study of technical replicates of blood from several donors. The assay was immunoSEQ multiplex PCR, and TCRdb's table has in-frame clones only and misses some. The top ten clones hold more than 10% of a sample with about 14,000 clones, 70% to 90% of them seen once. This TCR was recovered from a human donor in good health. Sequencing was carried out using PBMCs. The rearrangement joins TRBV30 to TRBJ2-3; 11 bases line up with TRBD2. CDR3 sequence: CAWSVGLAGGGTDTQYF. The CDR3, as DNA: TGTGCCTGGAGTGTTGGGCTAGCGGGAGGTGGCACAGATACGCAGTATTTT.